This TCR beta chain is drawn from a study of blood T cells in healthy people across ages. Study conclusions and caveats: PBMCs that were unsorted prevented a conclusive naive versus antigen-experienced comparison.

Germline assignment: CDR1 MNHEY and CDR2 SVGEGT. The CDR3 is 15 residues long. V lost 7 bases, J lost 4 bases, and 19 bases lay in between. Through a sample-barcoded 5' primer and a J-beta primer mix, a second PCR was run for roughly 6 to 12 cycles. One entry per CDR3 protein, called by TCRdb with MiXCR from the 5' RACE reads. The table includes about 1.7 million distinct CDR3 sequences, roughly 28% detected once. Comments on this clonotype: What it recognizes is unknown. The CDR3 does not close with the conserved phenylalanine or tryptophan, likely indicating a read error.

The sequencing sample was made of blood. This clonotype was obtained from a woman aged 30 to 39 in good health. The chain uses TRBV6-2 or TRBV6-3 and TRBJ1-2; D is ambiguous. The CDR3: CASTHPLYPVYGYTC. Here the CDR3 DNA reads TGTGCCAGCACCCACCCACTTTACCCGGTCTATGGCTACACCTGC.